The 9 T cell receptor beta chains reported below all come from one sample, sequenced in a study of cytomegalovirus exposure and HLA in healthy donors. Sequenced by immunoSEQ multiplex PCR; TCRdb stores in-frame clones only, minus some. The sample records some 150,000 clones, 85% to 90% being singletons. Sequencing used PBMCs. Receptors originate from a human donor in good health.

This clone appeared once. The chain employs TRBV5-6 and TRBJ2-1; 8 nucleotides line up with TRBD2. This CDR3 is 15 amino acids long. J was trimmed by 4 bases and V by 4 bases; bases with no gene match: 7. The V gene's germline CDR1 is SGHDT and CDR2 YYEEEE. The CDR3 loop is CASSGRGGGYNEQFF. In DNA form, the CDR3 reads TGTGCCAGCAGCGGCCGCGGCGGGGGGTACAATGAGCAGTTCTTC.

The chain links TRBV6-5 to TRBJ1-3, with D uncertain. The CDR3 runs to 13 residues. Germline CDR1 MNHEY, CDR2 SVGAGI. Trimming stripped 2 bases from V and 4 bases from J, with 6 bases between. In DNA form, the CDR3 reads TGTGCCAGCAGTTACGACGGGGGAAACACCATATATTTT. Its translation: CASSYDGGNTIYF.

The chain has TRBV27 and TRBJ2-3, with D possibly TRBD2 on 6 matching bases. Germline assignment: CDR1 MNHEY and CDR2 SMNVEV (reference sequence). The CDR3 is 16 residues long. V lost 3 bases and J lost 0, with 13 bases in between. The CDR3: CASSLRETSSTDTQYF. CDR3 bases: TGTGCCAGCAGTTTGCGGGAAACTTCTAGCACAGATACGCAGTATTTT.

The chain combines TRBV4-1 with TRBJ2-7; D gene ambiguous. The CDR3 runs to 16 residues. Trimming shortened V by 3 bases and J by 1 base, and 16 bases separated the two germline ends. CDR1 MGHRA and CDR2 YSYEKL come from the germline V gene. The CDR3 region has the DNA TGCGCCAGCAGCCACCTTTCGACCGACAATTCCTACGAGCAGTACTTC. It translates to CASSHLSTDNSYEQYF.

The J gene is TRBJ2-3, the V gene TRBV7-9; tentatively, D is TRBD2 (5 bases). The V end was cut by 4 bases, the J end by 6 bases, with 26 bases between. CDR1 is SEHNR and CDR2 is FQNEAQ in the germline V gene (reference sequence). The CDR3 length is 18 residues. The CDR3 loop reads CASSSRDGESRHTDTQYF. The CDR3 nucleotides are TGTGCCAGCAGCTCACGTGATGGGGAGAGTCGTCACACGGATACGCAGTATTTT.

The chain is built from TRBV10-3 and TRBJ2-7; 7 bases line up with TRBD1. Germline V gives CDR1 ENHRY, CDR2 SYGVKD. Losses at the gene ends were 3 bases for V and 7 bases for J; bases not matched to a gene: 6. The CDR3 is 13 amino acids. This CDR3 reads CAISEVDRPEQYF. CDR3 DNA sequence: TGTGCCATCAGTGAAGTGGACAGGCCAGAGCAGTACTTC.

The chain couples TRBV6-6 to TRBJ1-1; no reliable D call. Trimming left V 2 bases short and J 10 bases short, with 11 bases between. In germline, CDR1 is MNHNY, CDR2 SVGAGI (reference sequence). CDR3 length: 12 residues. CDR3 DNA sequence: TGTGCCAGCAGTTACGAAGACTACGTAGCTTTCTTT. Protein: CASSYEDYVAFF.

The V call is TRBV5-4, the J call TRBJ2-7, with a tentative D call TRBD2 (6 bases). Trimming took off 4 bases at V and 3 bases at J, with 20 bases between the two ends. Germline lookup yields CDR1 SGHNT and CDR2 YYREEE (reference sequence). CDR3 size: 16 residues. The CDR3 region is CASSPNPGTPGYEQYF. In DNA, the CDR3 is TGTGCCAGCAGCCCAAACCCCGGGACTCCTGGCTACGAGCAGTACTTC.

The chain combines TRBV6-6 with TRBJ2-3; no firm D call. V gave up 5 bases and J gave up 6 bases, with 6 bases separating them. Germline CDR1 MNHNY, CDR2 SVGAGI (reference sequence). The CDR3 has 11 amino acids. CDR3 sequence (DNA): TGTGCCAGCAGTCTGGCCGATACGCAGTATTTT. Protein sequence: CASSLADTQYF.